One TCR beta chain is described in this entry. Its antigen is unidentified. Trimming pared 7 bases from V and 11 bases from J, leaving 9 bases between. The CDR3 extends over 8 amino acids. Germline assignment: CDR1 SQVTM and CDR2 ANQGSEA. The sample comes from a study of PD-1 blockade in classical Hodgkin lymphoma. Whole-study results and caveats: The authors excluded patients who started nivolumab under 1 year after ASCT. Newly diagnosed patients reportedly trailed healthy donors in baseline TCR diversity. Whatever underlies the repertoire differences (possibly disease activity or prior therapy) remains undefined. At C4D1, TCR diversity had climbed significantly for CD4+ cells, though not for CD8+ cells.

Repertoires were generated with immunoSEQ multiplex PCR, while TCRdb's copy carries only in-frame clones and drops some. The data contain about 43,000 clones, about 73% of them singletons. All the patients suffered relapse after autologous stem cell transplantation, and brentuximab vedotin exposure differed. The V gene is TRBV29-1, the J gene TRBJ2-7; D uncertain. The TCR comes from a human donor with classical Hodgkin lymphoma. Sequenced material: peripheral blood mononuclear cells (PBMCs), taken at baseline. The DNA for the CDR3 is TGCAGCGCCCCCCGGGAGTACTTC. It codes for CSAPREYF.